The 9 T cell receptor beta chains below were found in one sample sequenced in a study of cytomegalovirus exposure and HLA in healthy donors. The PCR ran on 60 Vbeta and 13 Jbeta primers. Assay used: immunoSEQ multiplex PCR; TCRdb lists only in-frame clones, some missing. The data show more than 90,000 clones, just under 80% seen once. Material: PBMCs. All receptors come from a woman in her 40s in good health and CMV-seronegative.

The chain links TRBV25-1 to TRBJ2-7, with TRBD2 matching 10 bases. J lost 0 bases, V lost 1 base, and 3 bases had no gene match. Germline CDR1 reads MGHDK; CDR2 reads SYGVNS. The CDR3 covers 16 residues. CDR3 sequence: CASSESSGSRSYEQYF. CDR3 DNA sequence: TGTGCCAGCAGTGAATCTAGCGGGAGCCGCTCCTACGAGCAGTACTTC.

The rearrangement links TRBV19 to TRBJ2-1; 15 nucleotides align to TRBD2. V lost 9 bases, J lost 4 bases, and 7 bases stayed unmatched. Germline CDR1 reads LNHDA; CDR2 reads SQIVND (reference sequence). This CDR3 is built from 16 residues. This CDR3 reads CASRTSGRAIYNEQFF. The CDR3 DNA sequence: TGTGCCAGCAGGACTAGCGGGAGGGCCATTTACAATGAGCAGTTCTTC.

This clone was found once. The CDR3 region has the DNA TGTGCCAGCACCCCACTTATCGAGGGGGCCGGGGAGCTGTTTTTT. This gives the protein CASTPLIEGAGELFF. The rearrangement links TRBV28 to TRBJ2-2; D is perhaps TRBD1 (6 bases). There are 15 residues in the CDR3. Per the germline V gene, CDR1 is MDHEN and CDR2 is SYDVKM. Deletions cut 7 bases from V and 6 bases from J, with 18 bases between.

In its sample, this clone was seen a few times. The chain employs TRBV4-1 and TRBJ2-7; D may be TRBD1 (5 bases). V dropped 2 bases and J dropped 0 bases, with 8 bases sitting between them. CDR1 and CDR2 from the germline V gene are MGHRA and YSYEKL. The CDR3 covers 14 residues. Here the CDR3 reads CASSQPDTSYEQYF. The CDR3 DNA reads TGCGCCAGCAGCCAACCGGACACCTCCTACGAGCAGTACTTC.

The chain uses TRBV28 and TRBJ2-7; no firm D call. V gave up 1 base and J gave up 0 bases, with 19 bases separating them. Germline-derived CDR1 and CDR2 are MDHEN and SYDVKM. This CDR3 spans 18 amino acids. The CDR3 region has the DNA TGTGCCAGCAGTTTATTTATGAGGATGCTGAATAGCTCCTACGAGCAGTACTTC. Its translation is CASSLFMRMLNSSYEQYF.

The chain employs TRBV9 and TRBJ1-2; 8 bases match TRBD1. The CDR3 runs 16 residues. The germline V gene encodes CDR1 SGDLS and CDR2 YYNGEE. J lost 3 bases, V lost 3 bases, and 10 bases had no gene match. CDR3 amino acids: CASSGPHGQGDYGYTF. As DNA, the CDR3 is TGTGCCAGCAGCGGCCCCCACGGACAGGGCGACTATGGCTACACCTTC.

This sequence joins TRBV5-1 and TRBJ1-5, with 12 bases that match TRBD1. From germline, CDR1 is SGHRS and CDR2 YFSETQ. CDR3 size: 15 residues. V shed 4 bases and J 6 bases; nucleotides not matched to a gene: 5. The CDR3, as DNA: TGCGCCAGCAGCCCGGGACAGGGGGCGGCTCAGCCCCAGCATTTT. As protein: CASSPGQGAAQPQHF.

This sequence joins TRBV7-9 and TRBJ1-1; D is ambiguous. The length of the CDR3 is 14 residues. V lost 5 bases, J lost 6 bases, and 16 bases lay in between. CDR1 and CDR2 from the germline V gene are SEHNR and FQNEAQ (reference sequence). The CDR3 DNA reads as TGTGCCAGCAGCCCCTCGTTTGAGGGATCTGAAGCTTTCTTT. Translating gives CASSPSFEGSEAFF.

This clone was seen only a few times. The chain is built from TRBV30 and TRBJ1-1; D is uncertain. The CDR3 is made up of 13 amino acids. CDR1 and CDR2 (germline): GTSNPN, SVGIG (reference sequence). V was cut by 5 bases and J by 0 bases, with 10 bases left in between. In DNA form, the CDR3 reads TGTGCCTGGCCAGGCAGAATGAACACTGAAGCTTTCTTT. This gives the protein CAWPGRMNTEAFF.